This TCR beta chain was documented in a study of T cells expressing NK-cell markers (TCRdb year 2020). Background for the entire study: Three sorted T-cell subsets (CD3+CD56+NKG2C+, CD3+CD56+NKG2C- and CD3+CD56-NKG2C+) from fewer than 10 donors had their TCR beta-chain repertoires profiled. The study sequenced eight donors, all healthy volunteers chosen at random: three men and five women. Sequencing of the libraries produced 2 x 150 bp reads on Illumina HiSeq 2000/2500, MiSeq or NextSeq. Of the eight sequenced donors, seven were found to be HCMV-seropositive and one was found to be HCMV-seronegative. Broader findings and caveats from the paper: It remained unclear whether the expanded NKG2C-expressing T cell clones were specific for HCMV antigens. Those dominant clonotypes were again the most abundant among CD3+CD56-NKG2C+ cells in four donors, at 28.3-60.1%. In a handful of donors, the dominant CD3+CD56+NKG2C+ clonotypes were found to rank among the top 10 CD8+ clonotypes and to make up about 1.0-7.0% of CD8+ T cells.

The CDR3 measures 17 amino acids from cysteine to phenylalanine. No DNA is listed. The CDR1 and CDR2 encoded by the germline V gene are SGHNT and YENEEA. Sequencing took place on an Illumina HiSeq 2000. 5'RACE template switching, by which a universal primer site and unique molecular identifiers were added, was used to make TCR beta cDNA libraries. cDNA synthesis was primed from the TCR beta constant segment, followed by two successive PCR amplification steps. Processing in the source paper ran as follows. MIGEC was used to demultiplex reads and group the reads by UMI, and MiTCR was used to assemble and quantify clonotypes. To exclude erroneous sequences, only TCR cDNA sequences supported by at least two reads were retained. The tcR package was used for downstream repertoire analysis, with clonotypes matched between fractions based on CDR3 nucleotide sequence plus V segment. VDJmatch was used to annotate antigen specificity against VDJdb, with one amino acid substitution in CDR3 permitted. Following reprocessing of the reads by TCRdb, the data hold one row per CDR3 protein sequence and no DNA is available. The V and J calls shown here were made by TCRdb, not taken from the authors' results. The sample has 150,000 or so distinct CDR3 sequences on record. In total, the top ten clones hold around a third of the sample.

HCMV serostatus was determined by detecting HCMV-specific IgG in serum with a commercial ELISA kit. Ficoll density gradient centrifugation was used to isolate peripheral blood mononuclear cells from blood. Points on this clonotype: This receptor's antigen is unknown.

Material for sequencing was blood T cells: a sorted CD56 or NKG2C T cell subset, CD4+ or CD8+ T cells, or bulk PBMC T cells (not recorded which). This TCR derives from a woman aged 45 to 65 in good health. Donor details come from another sample of the same person, matched by shared clones. The sequence links TRBV11-3 to TRBJ2-2; TCRdb gives TRBD1 as the D gene, but with no DNA this cannot be confirmed. The CDR3 protein sequence reads: CASSQPRAGGFVGELFF.